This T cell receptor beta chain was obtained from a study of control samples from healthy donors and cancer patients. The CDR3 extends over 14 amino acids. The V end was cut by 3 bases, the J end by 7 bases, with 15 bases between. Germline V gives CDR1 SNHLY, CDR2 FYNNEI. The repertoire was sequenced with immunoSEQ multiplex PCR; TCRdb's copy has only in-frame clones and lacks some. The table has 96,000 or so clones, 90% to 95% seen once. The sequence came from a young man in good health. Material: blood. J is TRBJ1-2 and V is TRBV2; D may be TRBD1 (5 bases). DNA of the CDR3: TGTGCCAGCAGTGATCAGGGTGTTCGGGGTGGCTACACCTTC. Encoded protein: CASSDQGVRGGYTF.